The rows below give T cell receptor beta chains drawn from one sample of a study of T cells after yellow fever vaccination. TCRdb re-called the 5' RACE reads through MiXCR, storing one row per CDR3 protein. The sample has some 240,000 distinct CDR3 sequences, 3.6% seen once; the top ten hold under 20%. This specimen was PBMCs, taken 15 days after the yellow fever booster vaccination. The source is a man aged 18 to 29 who received the YFV17D yellow fever vaccine. Each CDR3 is given with its conserved first and last residue. Fields, in order: CDR3 length, clone size, D gene, J gene, V gene, CDR3 protein, CDR3 DNA. D genes are given only for firm matches. Rows give clone size only sometimes, using once, few, many, or a class for an expanded clone.

14	NA	NA	TRBJ1-1	TRBV6-6	CASSVQGVNTEAFF	TGTGCCAGCAGTGTTCAGGGAGTCAACACTGAAGCTTTCTTT
12	many	NA	TRBJ1-2	TRBV27	CATFDSVAGYTF	TGTGCCACCTTCGACAGCGTTGCTGGCTACACCTTC
14	many	NA	TRBJ2-5	TRBV5-1	CASSLEGPQETQYF	TGCGCCAGCAGCTTGGAGGGACCCCAAGAGACCCAGTACTTC
14	many	NA	TRBJ2-7	TRBV7-2	CASSYVGDSYEQYF	TGTGCCAGCAGTTACGTGGGCGACTCCTACGAGCAGTACTTC
14	many	NA	TRBJ1-6	TRBV7-3	CASSLTGGPSPLHF	TGTGCCAGCAGCTTAACCGGGGGGCCTTCACCCCTCCACTTT
14	NA	NA	TRBJ2-6	TRBV2	CASRQGTGAIVLTF	TGTGCCAGCAGACAGGGCACCGGGGCCATCGTCCTGACTTTC
16	many	NA	TRBJ2-3	TRBV6-5	CATRGAQGSSTDTQYF	TGTGCCACGAGGGGAGCCCAGGGATCTAGCACAGATACGCAGTATTTT
15	many	TRBD2	TRBJ2-5	TRBV7-9	CASRQTSGGQQTQYF	TGTGCCAGCAGACAAACTAGCGGGGGGCAACAGACCCAGTACTTC
18	many	NA	TRBJ2-5	TRBV15	CATSGTQGGQFFQETQYF	TGTGCCACCAGCGGCACTCAGGGGGGACAGTTTTTCCAAGAGACCCAGTACTTC
14	many	TRBD2	TRBJ2-3	TRBV27	CASMRRGGRDTQYF	TGTGCCAGCATGAGGCGGGGGGGACGAGATACGCAGTATTTT
12	many	NA	TRBJ2-5	TRBV10-3	CATRTPQETQYF	TGTGCCACCCGGACTCCTCAAGAGACCCAGTACTTC
19	many	TRBD1	TRBJ2-2	TRBV4-3	CASSQDRQGAYGWTGELFF	TGCGCCAGCAGCCAAGATCGCCAGGGGGCGTATGGTTGGACCGGGGAGCTGTTTTTT
13	many	NA	TRBJ1-1	TRBV27	CASSIGTAGRAFF	TGTGCCAGCAGCATCGGGACGGCAGGGAGGGCTTTCTTT
16	many	TRBD1	TRBJ2-7	TRBV9	CASSPTPGQGGYEQYF	TGTGCCAGCAGCCCCACCCCGGGACAGGGAGGATACGAGCAGTACTTC
15	NA	NA	TRBJ2-7	TRBV4-3	CASSQEEGRGYEQYF	TGCGCCAGCAGCCAAGAAGAAGGACGGGGCTACGAGCAGTACTTC
16	many	TRBD2	TRBJ2-1	TRBV9	CASSVAAGLAYNEQFF	TGTGCCAGCAGCGTGGCGGCGGGACTAGCATACAATGAGCAGTTCTTC
17	many	TRBD2	TRBJ2-7	TRBV7-4	CASSSTLSGGAGYEQYF	TGTGCCAGCAGCTCTACTCTTAGCGGGGGGGCCGGCTACGAGCAGTACTTC
13	many	NA	TRBJ2-2	TRBV7-2	CASRPDTTSMVFF	TGTGCCAGCAGACCAGACACCACCTCGATGGTGTTTTTT
14	many	NA	TRBJ2-1	TRBV6-5	CASSSTMDLLEQFF	TGTGCCAGCAGTTCCACGATGGACCTACTTGAGCAGTTCTTC
16	many	NA	TRBJ2-1	TRBV11-2	CASSLLSPEYYNEQFF	TGTGCCAGCAGCTTATTGTCCCCGGAGTACTACAATGAGCAGTTCTTC
14	many	TRBD1	TRBJ2-7	TRBV24-1	CATSDLDRAYEQYF	TGTGCCACCAGTGACTTGGACAGGGCCTACGAGCAGTACTTC
13	many	TRBD1	TRBJ1-3	TRBV7-2	CASSSGQGNTIYF	TGTGCCAGCAGCTCGGGACAGGGAAACACCATATATTTT
14	many	NA	TRBJ1-2	TRBV20-1	CSARDRGGTVGYTF	TGCAGTGCTAGAGATAGGGGGGGGACCGTTGGCTACACCTTC
14	many	NA	TRBJ2-3	TRBV6-2/TRBV6-3	CASWAGWTTDTQYF	TGTGCCAGCTGGGCGGGGTGGACCACAGATACGCAGTATTTT
16	NA	NA	TRBJ1-2	TRBV4-2	CASSNHLRDTNYGYTF	TGTGCCAGCAGCAACCACCTTCGGGACACAAACTATGGCTACACCTTC
15	many	NA	TRBJ2-3	TRBV6-5	CASSLGGGNTDTQYF	TGTGCCAGCAGTTTGGGAGGGGGGAACACAGATACGCAGTATTTT
16	many	NA	TRBJ1-1	TRBV12-3/TRBV12-4	CASSFIAGYKAAEAFF	TGTGCCAGCAGTTTTATAGCTGGATACAAGGCGGCTGAAGCTTTCTTT
11	many	NA	TRBJ1-1	TRBV12-3/TRBV12-4	CASSLATEAFF	TGTGCCAGCAGTTTGGCCACTGAAGCTTTCTTT
16	many	NA	TRBJ1-2	TRBV7-8	CASSAAPGRVVRGYTF	TGTGCCAGCAGCGCGGCCCCCGGCAGGGTGGTCCGTGGCTACACCTTC
13	few	NA	TRBJ1-1	TRBV28	CASKSTPNTEAFF	TGTGCCAGCAAATCGACTCCGAACACTGAAGCTTTCTTT
13	many	NA	TRBJ2-2	TRBV12-3/TRBV12-4	CASTRGPLGELFF	TGTGCCAGCACCCGAGGGCCTTTAGGGGAGCTGTTTTTT
14	many	NA	TRBJ2-5	TRBV15	CATSRLGGGETQYF	TGTGCCACCAGCAGACTTGGAGGGGGAGAGACCCAGTACTTC
17	many	NA	TRBJ2-2	TRBV10-3	CAIRPAAGDANTGELFF	TGTGCCATCAGGCCCGCTGCAGGGGATGCGAACACCGGGGAGCTGTTTTTT
15	many	NA	TRBJ1-3	TRBV7-6	CASSLSTVSGNTIYF	TGTGCCAGCAGCCTCAGTACTGTCTCTGGAAACACCATATATTTT
15	many	TRBD1	TRBJ1-2	TRBV28	CASSDPGQGAEPPLF	TGTGCCAGCAGTGACCCGGGACAGGGGGCGGAGCCCCCCCTCTTC
13	many	NA	TRBJ1-2	TRBV5-1	CASSLLGGIGYTF	TGCGCCAGCAGCCTTTTGGGGGGCATTGGCTACACCTTC
12	many	NA	TRBJ2-1	TRBV6-2/TRBV6-3	CASRPPSGEQFF	TGTGCCAGCAGACCACCCTCAGGAGAGCAGTTCTTC
14	many	NA	TRBJ2-7	TRBV4-1	CASSLADRAGEQYF	TGCGCCAGCAGTCTAGCGGACAGGGCTGGCGAGCAGTACTTC
14	few	NA	TRBJ1-6	TRBV11-1	CASSLLYRDSPLHF	TGTGCCAGCAGCTTACTCTACAGAGATTCACCCCTCCACTTT
15	few	TRBD1	TRBJ1-2	TRBV5-4	CASSPWTGARNGYTF	TGTGCCAGCAGCCCCTGGACAGGGGCCAGGAATGGCTACACCTTC
15	many	NA	TRBJ1-6	TRBV7-6	CASSFLQGGDSPLHF	TGTGCCAGCAGCTTCCTCCAGGGCGGTGATTCACCCCTCCACTTT
17	many	TRBD2	TRBJ2-1	TRBV7-9	CASSSTEQRGAYNEQFF	TGTGCCAGCAGCTCCACGGAGCAGCGGGGGGCCTACAATGAGCAGTTCTTC
13	many	NA	TRBJ1-1	TRBV19	CASSPETNTEAFF	TGTGCCAGTAGTCCGGAGACTAACACTGAAGCTTTCTTT
18	many	TRBD2	TRBJ2-3	TRBV5-1	CASSFGLSSGGVTDTQYF	TGCGCCAGCAGCTTCGGTCTCTCTAGCGGGGGGGTCACAGATACGCAGTATTTT
15	many	NA	TRBJ2-6	TRBV5-1	CASSLAGPGANVLTF	TGCGCCAGCAGCTTGGCCGGTCCTGGGGCCAACGTCCTGACTTTC
16	many	NA	TRBJ2-1	TRBV7-6	CASSLGLGAVYNEQFF	TGTGCCAGCAGCTTGGGTTTAGGGGCAGTTTACAATGAGCAGTTCTTC
13	many	TRBD2	TRBJ2-2	TRBV6-5	CASSYLGGTELFF	TGTGCCAGCAGTTATCTCGGGGGGACGGAGCTGTTTTTT
14	many	NA	TRBJ2-3	TRBV24-1	CATQKRGSTDTQYF	TGTGCCACTCAGAAGAGGGGCAGCACAGATACGCAGTATTTT
16	few	TRBD2	TRBJ2-3	TRBV6-2/TRBV6-3	CASSAPVAGLTDTQYF	TGTGCCAGCAGTGCCCCGGTAGCGGGGCTCACAGATACGCAGTATTTT
13	many	TRBD1	TRBJ2-7	TRBV20-1	CSARGDRGDEQYF	TGCAGTGCTCGCGGAGACAGGGGGGACGAGCAGTACTTC
17	few	NA	TRBJ2-1	TRBV4-3	CASSQVFGREVDNEQFF	TGCGCCAGCAGCCAAGTCTTTGGCAGGGAAGTCGACAATGAGCAGTTCTTC
15	many	TRBD1	TRBJ2-5	TRBV5-1	CASSLGGAVAETQYF	TGCGCCAGCAGCTTAGGGGGCGCGGTGGCAGAGACCCAGTACTTC
15	many	NA	TRBJ2-5	TRBV3-1	CASSQFQGPQETQYF	TGTGCCAGCAGCCAATTCCAGGGGCCCCAAGAGACCCAGTACTTC
14	many	NA	TRBJ1-6	TRBV7-2	CASSLATGSRPLHF	TGTGCCAGCAGCTTAGCCACAGGTAGCAGACCCCTCCACTTT
14	many	TRBD2	TRBJ2-2	TRBV12-3/TRBV12-4	CASSRTSVSGELFF	TGTGCCAGCAGTAGGACTAGCGTGAGCGGGGAGCTGTTTTTT